Each of the 17 T cell receptor beta chains below was sequenced from the same sample in a study of response to subunit inactivated influenza vaccine. TCRdb itself ran the RT-PCR reads through MiXCR, one entry per CDR3 protein. The sample has around 530,000 distinct CDR3 sequences; 15% to 20% are singletons. The sample in question was CD4+ T cells sorted from PBMCs, obtained 23 to 25 months after vaccination. Receptors originate from a man aged 50-75 years who received an inactivated influenza vaccine.

This clonotype was seen many times. The chain uses TRBV2 and TRBJ1-5; TRBD1 might be the D (6 bases). The CDR3 extends over 17 amino acids. Germline CDR1 and CDR2: SNHLY and FYNNEI. V lost 5 bases and J 0 bases, leaving 17 bases between the germline ends. The CDR3 nucleotides read TGTGCCAGCAGTACTCCCGGGACAACTTATAGCAATCAGCCCCAGCATTTT. This codes for CASSTPGTTYSNQPQHF.

This clonotype was detected a few times. The chain joins TRBV12-3 or TRBV12-4 to TRBJ1-5; D gene uncertain. V was shortened by 5 bases and J by 3 bases, with 14 bases between the two germline ends. The CDR3 has 15 amino acids. The CDR3 is CASSLRLGFNQPQHF. CDR3 nucleotide sequence: TGTGCCAGCAGTCTCCGACTGGGTTTCAATCAGCCCCAGCATTTT.

This clonotype was seen a few times. The chain has TRBV9 and TRBJ1-5; D unresolved. The CDR3 extends over 17 amino acids. V lost 4 bases and J lost 0, with 17 bases in between. Per germline, CDR1 SGDLS and CDR2 YYNGEE. In DNA, the CDR3 is TGTGCCAGCAGCCGCAACCCCCACACTGATAGCAATCAGCCCCAGCATTTT. The encoded protein is CASSRNPHTDSNQPQHF.

This clonotype has just a few counts. The J gene is TRBJ1-1, the V gene TRBV29-1; no clear D. V lost 3 bases and J 1 base, leaving 6 bases between the germline ends. The CDR3 contains 12 residues. CDR1 and CDR2 (germline): SQVTM, ANQGSEA. CDR3 amino acids: CSVDNRNTEAFF. In DNA form, the CDR3 reads TGCAGCGTTGATAACAGGAACACTGAAGCTTTCTTT.

This clonotype occurred a few times. J is TRBJ1-1 and V is TRBV4-3, with no clear D. V was trimmed by 2 bases and J by 5 bases, leaving 12 bases between them. Germline CDR1 LGHNA, CDR2 YSLEER. The CDR3 runs 14 residues. CDR3 amino acids: CASSQSLLGTEAFF. For the CDR3, the DNA is TGCGCCAGCAGCCAATCCCTTTTGGGGACTGAAGCTTTCTTT.

V and J are TRBV9 and TRBJ2-1, with 14 bases matching TRBD2. V shed 4 bases, J shed 7 bases, and the junction held 4 bases outside the gene matches. CDR3 length: 15 amino acids. The germline V gene encodes CDR1 SGDLS and CDR2 YYNGEE. The CDR3 DNA reads TGTGCCAGCAGCTTAGGGACTAGCGGGAGAAATGAGCAGTTCTTC. Its translation: CASSLGTSGRNEQFF.

This clonotype occurred many times. V usage is TRBV15 and J usage is TRBJ2-1; no firm D call. V lost 6 bases to trimming and J lost 8 bases, with 23 bases between them. This CDR3 has 16 residues. Germline CDR1 and CDR2: LNHNV and YYDKDF (reference sequence). The CDR3 here is CATSSPSRSILDEQFF. The CDR3 region has the DNA TGTGCCACCAGTTCTCCGAGTAGAAGTATTCTCGATGAGCAGTTCTTC. Looking up the rest from reference TRBV15 and TRBJ2-1 gives the full variable domain: DAMVIQNPRYQVTQFGKPVTLSCSQTLNHNVMYWYQQKSSQAPKLLFHYYDKDFNNEADTPDNFQSRRPNTSFCFLDIRSPGLGDTAMYLCATSSPSRSILDEQFFGPGTRLTVL.

CDR3 amino acids: CASSAGQGEKLFF. The CDR3 DNA reads as TGCGCCAGCAGCGCTGGACAGGGTGAAAAACTGTTTTTT. The chain combines TRBV5-1 with TRBJ1-4; 8 positions agree with TRBD1. J was trimmed by 7 bases and V by 4 bases; bases with no gene match: 3. Germline lookup yields CDR1 SGHRS and CDR2 YFSETQ. The CDR3 is 13 amino acids.

This clonotype was observed at least ten times. The rearrangement links TRBV27 to TRBJ2-1; 16 positions agree with TRBD2. The J segment lost 9 bases and the V segment lost 5 bases, leaving 7 bases of the junction unmatched. The CDR3 consists of 16 residues. The germline V gene has CDR1 MNHEY and CDR2 SMNVEV (reference sequence). CDR3 loop: CASSPGTSGRAGEQFF. The CDR3 DNA reads TGTGCCAGCAGTCCCGGGACTAGCGGGAGGGCGGGTGAGCAGTTCTTC.

This clonotype has a single count. The chain carries TRBV29-1 and TRBJ1-5; D gene ambiguous. The CDR3 has 13 amino acids. Germline CDR1 reads SQVTM; CDR2 reads ANQGSEA. The V gene lost 7 bases and the J gene lost 3 bases, with 13 bases spanning the gap. This CDR3 is CSAATGHNQPQHF. In DNA form, the CDR3 reads TGCAGCGCAGCCACCGGCCACAATCAGCCCCAGCATTTT.

This clonotype has at least ten counts. The chain is built from TRBV10-3 and TRBJ1-5; D possibly corresponds to TRBD1 (6 bases). CDR1 ENHRY and CDR2 SYGVKD come from the germline V gene. The CDR3 length is 13 residues. V lost 10 bases and J lost 6, with 16 bases in between. The CDR3 protein is CATAFEQGQPQHF. The CDR3 DNA sequence: TGTGCCACCGCGTTTGAACAGGGTCAGCCCCAGCATTTT.

V gene TRBV12-3 or TRBV12-4 combines with J gene TRBJ2-3; 12 nucleotides match TRBD2. Trimming cost V 6 bases and J 4 bases; bases outside gene matches: 5. The CDR3 covers 15 residues. CDR3 nucleotides: TGTGCCAGCAGGCTAGCGGGAGGGCCCCCAGATACGCAGTATTTT. This translates into CASRLAGGPPDTQYF.

Only a few counts were recorded for this clonotype. V and J are TRBV6-2 or TRBV6-3 and TRBJ2-7; 10 nucleotides align to TRBD2. The junction had 8 bases not matched to a gene; V was cut back by 5 bases and J by 4 bases. From germline, CDR1 is MNHEY and CDR2 SVGEGT. The CDR3 loop spans 15 amino acids. In DNA, the CDR3 is TGTGCCAGCAGTCCGCTAGCGGGAGTCGGGTACGAGCAGTACTTC. This codes for CASSPLAGVGYEQYF.

The chain recombines TRBV11-2 with TRBJ2-5; D call uncertain. The V and J ends lost 8 bases and 4 bases respectively, with 20 bases between them. Germline V lookup: CDR1 SGHAT, CDR2 FQNNGV. The CDR3 is 15 residues long. The CDR3 reads CASSWSGGGGETQYF. The CDR3 nucleotides read TGTGCCAGCTCCTGGAGTGGTGGCGGTGGAGAGACCCAGTACTTC.

This chain uses TRBV7-2 with TRBJ1-2; D not certain. The V end was cut by 6 bases, the J end by 4 bases, with 9 bases between. Germline V gene data show CDR1 as SGHTA and CDR2 as FQGNSA. The length of the CDR3 is 12 residues. The CDR3: CASRISTYGYTF. CDR3 coding DNA: TGTGCCAGCAGGATATCGACCTATGGCTACACCTTC. Supplemented by reference TRBV7-2 and TRBJ1-2, the full variable domain reads GAGVSQSPSNKVTEKGKDVELRCDPISGHTALYWYRQSLGQGLEFLIYFQGNSAPDKSGLPSDRFSAERTGGSVSTLTIQRTQQEDSAVYLCASRISTYGYTFGSGTRLTVV.

The chain couples TRBV27 to TRBJ2-3, with D possibly TRBD1 on 6 matching bases. V was pared by 4 bases and J by 2 bases, with 19 bases between. In germline, CDR1 is MNHEY, CDR2 SMNVEV (reference sequence). The CDR3 contains 17 residues. CDR3 loop: CASSSGQNLFYTDTQYF. CDR3 DNA sequence: TGTGCCAGCAGTTCCGGACAGAACCTTTTCTACACAGATACGCAGTATTTT.

The chain employs TRBV15 and TRBJ1-1; unclear D gene. Germline V gene lookup returns CDR1 LNHNV and CDR2 YYDKDF (reference sequence). V lost 3 bases and J 6 bases, leaving 11 bases between the germline ends. This CDR3 has 13 residues. In DNA form, the CDR3 reads TGTGCCACCAGCAGTAACATGGGCGCTGAAGCTTTCTTT. Its translation is CATSSNMGAEAFF.